This T cell receptor (beta chain) was sequenced during a study of siplizumab effects on memory and regulatory T cells. The protocol was immunoSEQ multiplex PCR, while the TCRdb copy is restricted to in-frame clones and leaves out a portion. The sample records more than 85,000 clones, 75% to 95% being singletons. J gave up 3 bases and V 5 bases, and 9 bases lay outside the gene matches. CDR3 length: 15 amino acids. Germline values: CDR1 SGHAT, CDR2 FQNNGV. The chain uses TRBV11-2 and TRBJ2-7; 8 nucleotides match TRBD1. The TCR originated in a human donor in good health. Some clones in this sample may be carry-over from other donors' samples. Sequences were obtained from CD4+ T cells sorted from blood. The CDR3 DNA sequence: TGTGCCAGCAGCCCCCAGGGGGCAGGGGGCTACGAGCAGTACTTC. It translates to CASSPQGAGGYEQYF.